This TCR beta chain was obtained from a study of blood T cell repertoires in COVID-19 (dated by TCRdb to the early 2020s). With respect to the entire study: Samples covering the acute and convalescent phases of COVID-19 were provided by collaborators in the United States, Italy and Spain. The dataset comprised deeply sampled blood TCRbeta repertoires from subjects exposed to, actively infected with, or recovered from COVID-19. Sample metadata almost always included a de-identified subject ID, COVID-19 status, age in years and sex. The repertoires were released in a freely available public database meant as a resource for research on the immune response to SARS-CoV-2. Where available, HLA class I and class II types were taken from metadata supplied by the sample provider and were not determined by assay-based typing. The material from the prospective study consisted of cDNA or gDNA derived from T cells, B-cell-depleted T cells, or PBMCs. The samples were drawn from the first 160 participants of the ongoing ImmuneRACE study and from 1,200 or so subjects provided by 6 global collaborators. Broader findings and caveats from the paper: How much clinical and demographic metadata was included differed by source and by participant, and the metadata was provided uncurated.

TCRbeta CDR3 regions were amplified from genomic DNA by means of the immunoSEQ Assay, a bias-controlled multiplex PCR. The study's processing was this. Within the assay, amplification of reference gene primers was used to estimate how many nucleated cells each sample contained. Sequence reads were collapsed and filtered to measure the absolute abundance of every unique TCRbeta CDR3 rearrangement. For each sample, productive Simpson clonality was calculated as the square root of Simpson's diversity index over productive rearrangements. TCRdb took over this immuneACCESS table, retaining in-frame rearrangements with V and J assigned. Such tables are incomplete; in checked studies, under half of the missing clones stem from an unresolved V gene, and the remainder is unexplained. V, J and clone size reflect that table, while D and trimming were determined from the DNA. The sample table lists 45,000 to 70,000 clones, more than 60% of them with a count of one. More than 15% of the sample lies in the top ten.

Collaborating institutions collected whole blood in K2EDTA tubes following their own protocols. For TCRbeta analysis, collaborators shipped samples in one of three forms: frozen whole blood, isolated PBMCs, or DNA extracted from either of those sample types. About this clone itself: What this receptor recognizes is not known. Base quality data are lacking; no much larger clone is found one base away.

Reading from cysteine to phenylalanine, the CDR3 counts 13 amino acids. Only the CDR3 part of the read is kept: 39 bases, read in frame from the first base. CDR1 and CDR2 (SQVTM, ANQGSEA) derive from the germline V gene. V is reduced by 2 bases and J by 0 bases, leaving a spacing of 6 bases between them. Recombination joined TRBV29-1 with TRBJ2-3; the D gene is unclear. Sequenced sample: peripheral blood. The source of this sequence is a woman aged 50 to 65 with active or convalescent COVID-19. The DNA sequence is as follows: TGCAGCGTTGAATCGGTGAGCACAGATACGCAGTATTTT. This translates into CSVESVSTDTQYF.